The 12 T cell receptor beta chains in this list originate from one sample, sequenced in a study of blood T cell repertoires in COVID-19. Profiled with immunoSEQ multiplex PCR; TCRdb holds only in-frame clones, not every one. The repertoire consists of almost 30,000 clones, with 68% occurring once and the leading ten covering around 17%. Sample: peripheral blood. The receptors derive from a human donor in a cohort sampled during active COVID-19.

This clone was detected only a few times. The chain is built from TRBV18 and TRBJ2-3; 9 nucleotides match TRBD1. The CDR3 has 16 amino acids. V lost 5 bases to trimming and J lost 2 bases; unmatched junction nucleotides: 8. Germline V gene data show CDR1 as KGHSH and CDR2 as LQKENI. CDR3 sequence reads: CASSTRTGEHTDTQYF. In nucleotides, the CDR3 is TGTGCCAGCTCAACCCGGACAGGGGAGCACACAGATACGCAGTATTTT.

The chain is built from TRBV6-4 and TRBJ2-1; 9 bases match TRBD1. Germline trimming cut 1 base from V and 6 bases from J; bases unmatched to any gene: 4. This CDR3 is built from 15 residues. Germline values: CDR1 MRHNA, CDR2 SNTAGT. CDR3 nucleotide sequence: TGTGCCAGCAGTGACTGGGACAGGGATCCCAATGAGCAGTTCTTC. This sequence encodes CASSDWDRDPNEQFF.

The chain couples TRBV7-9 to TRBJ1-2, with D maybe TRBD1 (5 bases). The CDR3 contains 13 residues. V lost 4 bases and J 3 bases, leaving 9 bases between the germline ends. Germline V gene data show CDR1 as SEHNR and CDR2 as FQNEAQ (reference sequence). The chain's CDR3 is CASSWQGDYGYTF. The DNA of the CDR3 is TGTGCCAGCAGCTGGCAGGGCGACTATGGCTACACCTTC. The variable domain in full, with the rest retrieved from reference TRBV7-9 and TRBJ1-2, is DTGVSQNPRHKITKRGQNVTFRCDPISEHNRLYWYRQTLGQGPEFLTYFQNEAQLEKSRLLSDRFSAERPKGSFSTLEIQRTEQGDSAMYLCASSWQGDYGYTFGSGTRLTVV.

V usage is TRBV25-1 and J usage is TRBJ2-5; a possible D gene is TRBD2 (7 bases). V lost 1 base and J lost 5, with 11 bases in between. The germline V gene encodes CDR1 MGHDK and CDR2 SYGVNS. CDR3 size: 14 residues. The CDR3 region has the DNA TGTGCCAGCAGTGAATGGGGGGGGCTGGAGACCCAGTACTTC. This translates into CASSEWGGLETQYF.

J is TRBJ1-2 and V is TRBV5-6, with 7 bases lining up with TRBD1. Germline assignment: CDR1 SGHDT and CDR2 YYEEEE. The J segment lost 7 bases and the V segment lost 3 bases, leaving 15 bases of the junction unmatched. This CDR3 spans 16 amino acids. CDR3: CASSSTYRGLDGGYTF. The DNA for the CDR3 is TGTGCCAGCAGCTCTACCTACAGGGGCCTAGATGGTGGCTACACCTTC.

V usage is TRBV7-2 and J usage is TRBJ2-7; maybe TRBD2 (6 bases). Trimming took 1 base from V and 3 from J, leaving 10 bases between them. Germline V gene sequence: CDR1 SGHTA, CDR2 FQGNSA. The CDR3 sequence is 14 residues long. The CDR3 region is CASSLDLSGYEQYF. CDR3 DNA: TGTGCCAGCAGCTTAGACCTTAGCGGCTACGAGCAGTACTTC.

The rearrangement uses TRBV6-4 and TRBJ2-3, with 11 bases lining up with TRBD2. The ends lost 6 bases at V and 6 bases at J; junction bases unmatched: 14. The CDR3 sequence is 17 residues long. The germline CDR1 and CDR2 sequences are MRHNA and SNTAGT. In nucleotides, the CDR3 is TGTGCCAGCAGCCTCAATGTAGCGGGAGGGCCAGGGGATACGCAGTATTTT. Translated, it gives CASSLNVAGGPGDTQYF.

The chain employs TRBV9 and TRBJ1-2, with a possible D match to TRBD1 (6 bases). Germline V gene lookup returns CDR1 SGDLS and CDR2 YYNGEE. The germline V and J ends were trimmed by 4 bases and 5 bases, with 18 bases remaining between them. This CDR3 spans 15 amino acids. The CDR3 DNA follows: TGTGCCAGCAGCTCCAGTCAGGGGAGTCGGTATGGCTACACCTTC. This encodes CASSSSQGSRYGYTF. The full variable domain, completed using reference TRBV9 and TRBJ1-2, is DSGVTQTPKHLITATGQRVTLRCSPRSGDLSVYWYQQSLDQGLQFLIQYYNGEERAKGNILERFSAQQFPDLHSELNLSSLELGDSALYFCASSSSQGSRYGYTFGSGTRLTVV.

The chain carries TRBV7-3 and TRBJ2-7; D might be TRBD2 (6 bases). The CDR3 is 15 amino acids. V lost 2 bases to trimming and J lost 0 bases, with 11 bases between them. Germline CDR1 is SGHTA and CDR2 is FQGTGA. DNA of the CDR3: TGTGCCAGCAGCTTATCTAGCGCTGGCTCCTACGAGCAGTACTTC. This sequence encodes CASSLSSAGSYEQYF.

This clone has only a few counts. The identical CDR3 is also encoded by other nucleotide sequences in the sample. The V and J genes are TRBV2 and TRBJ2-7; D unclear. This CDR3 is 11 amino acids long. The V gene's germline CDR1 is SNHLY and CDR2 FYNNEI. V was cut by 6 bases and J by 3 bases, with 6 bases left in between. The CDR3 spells CASSPNYEQYF. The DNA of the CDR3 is TGTGCCAGCAGCCCCAACTACGAGCAGTACTTC.

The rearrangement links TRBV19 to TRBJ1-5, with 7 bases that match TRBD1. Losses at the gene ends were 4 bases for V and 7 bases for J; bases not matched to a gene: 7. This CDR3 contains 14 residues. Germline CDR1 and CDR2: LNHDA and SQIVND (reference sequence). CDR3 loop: CASSTGGFRQPQHF. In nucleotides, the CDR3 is TGTGCCAGTAGTACAGGGGGGTTCCGACAGCCCCAGCATTTT.

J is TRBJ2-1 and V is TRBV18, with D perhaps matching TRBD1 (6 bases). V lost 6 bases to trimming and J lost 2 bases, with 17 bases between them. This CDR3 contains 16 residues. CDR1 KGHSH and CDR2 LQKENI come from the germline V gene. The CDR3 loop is CASSQGTPSTYNEQFF. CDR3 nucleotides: TGTGCCAGCTCGCAAGGGACACCAAGCACCTACAATGAGCAGTTCTTC.